The T cell receptor (beta chain) under discussion was sequenced for a study of T cell responses to AZD1222 COVID-19 vaccine. V was clipped by 1 base and J by 2 bases, with 11 bases between them. CDR3 size: 15 residues. CDR1 is MGHRA, CDR2 YSYEKL, per germline. Clones were sequenced by immunoSEQ multiplex PCR, and TCRdb holds only the in-frame ones, with some missing. The table includes some 120,000 clones, 80% to 90% detected once. Overall study results and limits: Vaccine-associated CD4 TCRs ranged over spike, dominating at 160-218 and 743-854. In a largely white British group with more females than males, clonal diversity was possibly underestimated.

Remarks on this clone: What it recognizes is unknown.

Sequenced material: peripheral blood, taken on day 0 of AZD1222 vaccination. The chain combines TRBV4-1 with TRBJ1-2; D may be TRBD1 (5 bases). The sequence was collected from an adult in good health. The CDR3 reads CASSQVGWDNYGYTF. The DNA for the CDR3 is TGCGCCAGCAGCCAAGTAGGTTGGGACAACTATGGCTACACCTTC.